One and the same sample provided the 7 T cell receptor beta chains below, sequenced in a study of shared clonotypes between healthy human individuals. The assay was immunoSEQ multiplex PCR, and TCRdb's table has in-frame clones only and misses some. The data hold 450,000 to 500,000 clones, with approximately 81% observed a single time. The material sequenced was PBMCs. These receptors originate from a woman between 40 and 50 years old in good health. Some clones in this sample may be carry-over from other donors' samples.

This chain uses TRBV28 with TRBJ2-5; 10 nucleotides match TRBD2. CDR1 is MDHEN, CDR2 SYDVKM, per germline. There are 16 residues in the CDR3. V lost 7 bases to trimming and J lost 1 base; unmatched junction nucleotides: 9. CDR3 sequence (DNA): TGTGCCAGCATCCCTAGCGGGAGCACCCCCCAAGAGACCCAGTACTTC. Amino acids: CASIPSGSTPQETQYF. The full variable domain, with the rest looked up from reference TRBV28 and TRBJ2-5, is DVKVTQSSRYLVKRTGEKVFLECVQDMDHENMFWYRQDPGLGLRLIYFSYDVKMKEKGDIPEGYSVSREKKERFSLILESASTNQTSMYLCASIPSGSTPQETQYFGPGTRLLVL.

Only one count was recorded for this clone. The chain carries TRBV29-1 and TRBJ2-7; D unclear. The CDR3 has 11 amino acids. Trimming pared 4 bases from V and 1 base from J, leaving 5 bases between. Per the germline V gene, CDR1 is SQVTM and CDR2 is ANQGSEA. The CDR3 DNA is TGCAGCGTTGCAGCTTCCTACGAGCAGTACTTC. Its translation: CSVAASYEQYF.

The gene calls are TRBV28 and TRBJ1-4; D is possibly TRBD1 (6 bases). CDR3 length equals 14 residues. V was trimmed by 7 bases and J by 6 bases, leaving 15 bases between them. Germline CDR1 is MDHEN and CDR2 is SYDVKM. The CDR3: CASTIGGRHEKLFF. In DNA form, the CDR3 reads TGTGCCAGCACCATAGGGGGGCGCCATGAAAAACTGTTTTTT.

The chain has TRBV29-1 and TRBJ2-1, with 12 bases fitting TRBD2. CDR1 SQVTM and CDR2 ANQGSEA come from the germline V gene. The CDR3 totals 16 residues. V was clipped by 4 bases and J by 0 bases; unmatched bases: 4. In DNA, the CDR3 is TGCAGCGTTGGTGGACTAGCGGGACACTCCTACAATGAGCAGTTCTTC. It yields the protein CSVGGLAGHSYNEQFF.

This rearrangement joins TRBV10-2 to TRBJ2-7; TRBD1 or TRBD2 may be the D gene (6 bases each). This CDR3 comprises 12 residues. The germline V and J ends were trimmed by 8 bases and 4 bases, with 12 bases remaining between them. The germline gives CDR1 WSHSY, CDR2 SAAADI. In DNA form, the CDR3 reads TGCGCCAGCGGCGGGACACGATACGAGCAGTACTTC. This encodes CASGGTRYEQYF.

In this sample, this clone turned up a few times. The chain joins TRBV11-3 to TRBJ2-7, with D perhaps matching TRBD1 (6 bases). The CDR3 spans 15 residues. V was trimmed by 5 bases and J by 1 base, leaving 15 bases between them. Germline V gives CDR1 SGHNT, CDR2 YENEEA. DNA for the CDR3: TGTGCCAGCAGCCCCGGGACAACGAATTCCTACGAGCAGTACTTC. It encodes CASSPGTTNSYEQYF.

This chain links TRBV5-5 with TRBJ2-5, with TRBD2 identical over 8 bases. Germline assignment: CDR1 SGHKS and CDR2 YYEKEE (reference sequence). Trimming took 4 bases from V and 4 from J; bases not matched to a gene: 6. The CDR3 contains 14 residues. The CDR3 loop reads CASSASGSIETQYF. The CDR3 nucleotides read TGTGCCAGCAGCGCCAGCGGGAGCATAGAGACCCAGTACTTC.